This T cell receptor (beta chain) was identified in a study of blood T cell repertoires in COVID-19. A few counts support this clone. The assay was immunoSEQ multiplex PCR, and TCRdb's table has in-frame clones only and misses some. The sample has about 120,000 clones, around 89% seen once; the top ten hold 1.5%. Sequencing was carried out using peripheral blood. This TCR came from a human donor in a cohort sampled during active COVID-19.

Here the CDR3 reads CATSRGSTGVPGNTIYF. CDR3 nucleotide sequence: TGTGCCACCAGCCGAGGTTCAACAGGGGTCCCTGGAAACACCATATATTTT. This sequence joins TRBV15 and TRBJ1-3, with 7 nucleotides matching TRBD1. The CDR3 has 17 amino acids. V dropped 5 bases and J dropped 2; count of bases not matched to a gene: 12. Germline V lookup: CDR1 LNHNV, CDR2 YYDKDF (reference sequence).